This T cell receptor (beta chain) was identified during a study of blood T cell repertoires in COVID-19. Only in-frame clones appear in the TCRdb table, and some are missing; sequencing was by immunoSEQ multiplex PCR. The sample lists roughly 150,000 clones; about 80% were seen once. The CDR3 covers 14 residues. V shed 6 bases, J shed 7 bases, and the junction held 11 bases outside the gene matches. From germline, CDR1 is ENHRY and CDR2 SYGVKD. Sequencing was done on a sample of PBMCs or T cells enriched from blood (not recorded which). The TCR originated in a woman in her seventies in a cohort exposed to, infected with or recovered from COVID-19 (not recorded which). J is TRBJ1-1 and V is TRBV10-3, with 7 bases matching TRBD1. CDR3 residues: CAISGEQGWDEAFF. The CDR3 bases are TGTGCCATCAGCGGGGAACAGGGGTGGGATGAAGCTTTCTTT.